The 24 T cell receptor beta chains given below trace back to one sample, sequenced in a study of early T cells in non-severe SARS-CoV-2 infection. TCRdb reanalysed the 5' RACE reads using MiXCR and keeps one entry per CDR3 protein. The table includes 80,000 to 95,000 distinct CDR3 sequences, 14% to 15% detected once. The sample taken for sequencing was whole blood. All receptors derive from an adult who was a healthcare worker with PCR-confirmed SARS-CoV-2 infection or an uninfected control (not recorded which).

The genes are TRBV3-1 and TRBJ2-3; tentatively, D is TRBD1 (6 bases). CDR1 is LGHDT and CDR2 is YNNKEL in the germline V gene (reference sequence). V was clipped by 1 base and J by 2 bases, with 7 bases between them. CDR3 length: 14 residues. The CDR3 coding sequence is TGTGCCAGCAGCCAAGGACAGGTCACAGATACGCAGTATTTT. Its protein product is CASSQGQVTDTQYF.

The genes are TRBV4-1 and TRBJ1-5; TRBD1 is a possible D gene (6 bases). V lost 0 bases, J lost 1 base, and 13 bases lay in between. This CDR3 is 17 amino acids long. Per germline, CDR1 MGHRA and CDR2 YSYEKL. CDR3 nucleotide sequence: TGCGCCAGCAGCCAAGATAGGGCAGGGGTAAGCAATCAGCCCCAGCATTTT. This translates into CASSQDRAGVSNQPQHF.

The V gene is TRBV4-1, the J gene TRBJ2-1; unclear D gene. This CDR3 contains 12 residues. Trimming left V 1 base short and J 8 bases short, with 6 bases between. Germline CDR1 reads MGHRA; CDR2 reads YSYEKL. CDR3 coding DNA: TGCGCCAGCAGCCAAGTAAACGATGAGCAGTTCTTC. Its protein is CASSQVNDEQFF.

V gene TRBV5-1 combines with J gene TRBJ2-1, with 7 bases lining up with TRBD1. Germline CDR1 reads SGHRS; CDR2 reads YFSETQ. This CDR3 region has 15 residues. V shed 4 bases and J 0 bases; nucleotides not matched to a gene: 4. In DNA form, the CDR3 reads TGCGCCAGCAGCCCGGGGACAGTCTCCTACAATGAGCAGTTCTTC. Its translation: CASSPGTVSYNEQFF.

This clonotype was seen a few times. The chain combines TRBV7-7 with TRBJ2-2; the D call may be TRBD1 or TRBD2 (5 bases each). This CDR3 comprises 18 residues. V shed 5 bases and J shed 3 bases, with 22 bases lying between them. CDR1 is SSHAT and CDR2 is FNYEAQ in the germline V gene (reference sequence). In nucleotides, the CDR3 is TGTGCCAGCAGCCAACCAGGGTTCTCAGGGAGAGACACCGGGGAGCTGTTTTTT. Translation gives CASSQPGFSGRDTGELFF.

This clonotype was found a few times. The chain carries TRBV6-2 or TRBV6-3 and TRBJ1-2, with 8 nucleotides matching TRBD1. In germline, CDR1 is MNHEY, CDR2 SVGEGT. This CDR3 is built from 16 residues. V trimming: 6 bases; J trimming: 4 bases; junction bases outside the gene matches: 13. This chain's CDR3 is CASRKTPGTGPYGYTF. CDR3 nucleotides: TGTGCCAGCAGAAAAACACCCGGGACAGGACCCTATGGCTACACCTTC.

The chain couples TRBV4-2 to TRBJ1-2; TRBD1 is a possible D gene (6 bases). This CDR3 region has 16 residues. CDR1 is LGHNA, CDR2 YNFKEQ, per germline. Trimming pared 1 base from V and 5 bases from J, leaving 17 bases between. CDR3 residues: CASSQVGNGQSYGYTF. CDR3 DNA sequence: TGTGCCAGCAGCCAAGTTGGAAATGGACAGTCGTATGGCTACACCTTC.

This CDR3 reads CASSQPSGGAPDTQYF. The CDR3 DNA reads as TGTGCCAGCAGCCAACCTAGCGGGGGGGCCCCAGATACGCAGTATTTT. The chain has TRBV4-2 and TRBJ2-3; 12 bases agree with TRBD2. From germline, CDR1 is LGHNA and CDR2 YNFKEQ. CDR3 length equals 16 residues. V gave up 2 bases and J gave up 4 bases; unmatched junction bases: 4.

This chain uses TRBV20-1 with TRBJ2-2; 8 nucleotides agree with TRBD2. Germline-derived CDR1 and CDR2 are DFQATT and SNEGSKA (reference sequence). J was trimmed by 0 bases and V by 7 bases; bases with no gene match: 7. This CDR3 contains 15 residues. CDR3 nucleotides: TGCAGTGTCACCACGGGGGGGGCGAACACCGGGGAGCTGTTTTTT. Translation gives CSVTTGGANTGELFF.

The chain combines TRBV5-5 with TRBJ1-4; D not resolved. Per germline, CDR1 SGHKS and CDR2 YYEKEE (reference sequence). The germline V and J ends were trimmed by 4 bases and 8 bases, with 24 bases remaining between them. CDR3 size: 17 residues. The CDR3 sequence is CASSAILAGNEREKLFF. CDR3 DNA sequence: TGTGCCAGCAGCGCGATACTAGCAGGAAACGAGAGGGAAAAACTGTTTTTT.

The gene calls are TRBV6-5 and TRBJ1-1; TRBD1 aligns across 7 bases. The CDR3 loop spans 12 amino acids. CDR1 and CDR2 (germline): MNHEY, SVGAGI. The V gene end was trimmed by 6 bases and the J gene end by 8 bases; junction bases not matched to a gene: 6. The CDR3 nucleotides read TGTGCCAGCAGATCCGGGACAGTAGAAGCTTTCTTT. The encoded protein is CASRSGTVEAFF.

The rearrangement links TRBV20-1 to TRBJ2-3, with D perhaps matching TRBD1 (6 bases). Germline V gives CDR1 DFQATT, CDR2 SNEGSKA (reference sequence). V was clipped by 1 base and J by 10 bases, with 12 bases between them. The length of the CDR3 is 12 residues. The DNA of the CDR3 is TGCAGTGCTAGAGTGACAGAGGGGGCGCAGTATTTT. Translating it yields CSARVTEGAQYF.

The CDR3 sequence is CASSEITVWAGSSGANVLTF. The CDR3 nucleotides read TGTGCCAGCAGTGAAATAACTGTTTGGGCAGGGAGCTCTGGGGCCAACGTCCTGACTTTC. The chain carries TRBV2 and TRBJ2-6; D tentatively reads TRBD1 or TRBD2 (5 bases each). Germline CDR1 and CDR2: SNHLY and FYNNEI. The V and J ends lost 2 bases and 0 bases respectively, with 20 bases between them. The CDR3 covers 20 residues.

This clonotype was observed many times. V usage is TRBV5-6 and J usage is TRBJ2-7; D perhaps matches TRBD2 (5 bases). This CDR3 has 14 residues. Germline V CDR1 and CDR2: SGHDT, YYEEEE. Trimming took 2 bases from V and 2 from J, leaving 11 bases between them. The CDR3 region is CASSFQDSPYEQYV. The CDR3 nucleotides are TGTGCCAGCAGCTTTCAGGACTCCCCCTACGAGCAGTACGTC.

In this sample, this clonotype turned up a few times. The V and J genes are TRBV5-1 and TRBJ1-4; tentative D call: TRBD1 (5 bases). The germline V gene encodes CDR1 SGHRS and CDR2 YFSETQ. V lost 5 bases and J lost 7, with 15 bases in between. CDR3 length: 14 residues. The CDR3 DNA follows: TGCGCCAGCAGTATACAGGAGGAAGGTGAAAAACTGTTTTTT. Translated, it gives CASSIQEEGEKLFF.

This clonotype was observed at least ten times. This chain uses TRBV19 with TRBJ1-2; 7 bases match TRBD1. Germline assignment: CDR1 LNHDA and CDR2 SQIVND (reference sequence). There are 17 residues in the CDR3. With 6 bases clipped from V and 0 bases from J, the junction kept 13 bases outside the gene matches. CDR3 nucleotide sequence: TGTGCCAGTAGCGCCATAGGACAGGCGCCTACTAACTATGGCTACACCTTC. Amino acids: CASSAIGQAPTNYGYTF.

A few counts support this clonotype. The CDR3 coding sequence is TGCGCCAGCAGCCTAAGTTCTTTGGGCAGCCAGCCCCAGCATTTT. This encodes CASSLSSLGSQPQHF. This chain links TRBV10-2 with TRBJ1-5; D call uncertain. There are 15 residues in the CDR3. Trimming left V 6 bases short and J 7 bases short, with 19 bases between. Germline V lookup: CDR1 WSHSY, CDR2 SAAADI.

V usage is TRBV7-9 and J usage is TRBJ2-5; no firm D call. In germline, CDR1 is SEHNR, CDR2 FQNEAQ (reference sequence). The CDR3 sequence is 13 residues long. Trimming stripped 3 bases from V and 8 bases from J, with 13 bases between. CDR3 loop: CASSFYSHDTQYF. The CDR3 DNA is TGTGCCAGCAGCTTTTATTCCCATGATACCCAGTACTTC.

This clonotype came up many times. The CDR3, as DNA: TGTGCCATCAGTGAGGCTGAACAGGCCTACGAGCAGTACGTC. The encoded protein is CAISEAEQAYEQYV. The rearrangement joins TRBV10-3 to TRBJ2-7; maybe TRBD1 (5 bases). V was pared by 2 bases and J by 2 bases, with 10 bases between. The germline CDR1 and CDR2 sequences are ENHRY and SYGVKD. This CDR3 comprises 14 residues.

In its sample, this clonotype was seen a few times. The CDR3 is CSARTGPDPYNEQFF. The CDR3 DNA sequence: TGCAGTGCTAGAACGGGGCCGGACCCCTACAATGAGCAGTTCTTC. The chain uses TRBV20-1 and TRBJ2-1; D may correspond to TRBD1 or TRBD2 (5 bases each). Trimming removed 2 bases from V and 2 bases from J, with 13 bases in between. CDR3 length: 15 residues. Germline CDR1 is DFQATT and CDR2 is SNEGSKA (reference sequence).

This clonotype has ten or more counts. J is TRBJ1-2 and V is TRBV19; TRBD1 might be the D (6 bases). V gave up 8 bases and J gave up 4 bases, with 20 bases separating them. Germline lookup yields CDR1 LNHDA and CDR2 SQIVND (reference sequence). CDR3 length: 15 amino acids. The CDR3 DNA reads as TGTGCCAGTTTACCTACCGGGACACTCCTCTATGGCTACACCTTC. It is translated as CASLPTGTLLYGYTF.

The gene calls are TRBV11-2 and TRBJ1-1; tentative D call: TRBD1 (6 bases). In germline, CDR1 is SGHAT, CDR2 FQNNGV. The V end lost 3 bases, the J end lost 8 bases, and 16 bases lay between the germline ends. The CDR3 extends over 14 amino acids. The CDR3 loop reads CASSLGHRVGEAFF. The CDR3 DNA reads TGTGCCAGCAGCTTGGGACACAGGGTTGGCGAAGCTTTCTTT.

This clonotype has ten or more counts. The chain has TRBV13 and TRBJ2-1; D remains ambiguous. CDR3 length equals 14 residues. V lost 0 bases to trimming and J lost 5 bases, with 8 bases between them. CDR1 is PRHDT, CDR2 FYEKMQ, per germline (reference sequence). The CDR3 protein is CASSLGAANNEQFF. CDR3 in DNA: TGTGCCAGCAGCTTAGGCGCAGCTAACAATGAGCAGTTCTTC.

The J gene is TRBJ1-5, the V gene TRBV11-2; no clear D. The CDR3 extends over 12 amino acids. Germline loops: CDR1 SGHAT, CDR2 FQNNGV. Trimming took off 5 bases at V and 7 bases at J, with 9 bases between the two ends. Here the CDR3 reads CASSQLFQPQHF. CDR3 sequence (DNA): TGTGCCAGCAGCCAGCTATTCCAGCCCCAGCATTTT.